One and the same sample provided the 11 T cell receptor beta chains below, sequenced in a study of beta chain features in type 1 diabetes. Study results and caveats: Among all four CD4+ subsets, Type 1 diabetes patients had TCRB CDR3s that were moderately but significantly shorter.

The antigens these receptors bind are not known. Every bit of the isolated RNA underwent reverse transcription, so sequencing read expressed TCRB transcripts. The table came from immunoSEQ multiplex PCR; TCRdb's copy has only in-frame clones and leaves some out. The sample consists of under 200,000 clones, about 9% of them appearing once. Sequencing input: central memory CD4+ T cells from blood. All receptors derive from a woman aged 18-29 years with type 1 diabetes.

The V gene is TRBV28, the J gene TRBJ2-3, with no clear D. The germline V and J ends were trimmed by 6 bases and 0 bases, with 7 bases remaining between them. This CDR3 contains 13 residues. Per the germline V gene, CDR1 is MDHEN and CDR2 is SYDVKM. CDR3 nucleotide sequence: TGTGCCAGCAGAGCTTTAAGCACAGATACGCAGTATTTT. It codes for CASRALSTDTQYF. The full variable domain, in which reference TRBV28 and TRBJ2-3 provide the parts outside the CDR3, is DVKVTQSSRYLVKRTGEKVFLECVQDMDHENMFWYRQDPGLGLRLIYFSYDVKMKEKGDIPEGYSVSREKKERFSLILESASTNQTSMYLCASRALSTDTQYFGPGTRLTVL.

This clone was seen a few times. This sequence joins TRBV28 and TRBJ2-5, with 9 bases matching TRBD2. This CDR3 has 15 amino acids. Germline-derived CDR1 and CDR2 are MDHEN and SYDVKM. V lost 7 bases to trimming and J lost 6 bases; unmatched junction nucleotides: 12. CDR3 nucleotide sequence: TGTGCCAGCACCCACCTAGCGGGAACCGGGAAGACCCAGTACTTC. Encoded protein: CASTHLAGTGKTQYF.

This clone was observed a handful of times. A much larger clone lies a single base off, so this may be a read error. The chain carries TRBV7-9 and TRBJ1-2; D perhaps matches TRBD1 (5 bases). The CDR3 consists of 13 residues. V was pared by 5 bases and J by 4 bases, with 11 bases between. Germline loops: CDR1 SEHNR, CDR2 FQNEAQ (reference sequence). CDR3 amino acids: CASSPETAYGYTF. The CDR3 nucleotides are TGTGCCAGCAGCCCAGAGACAGCCTATGGCTACACCTTC.

The chain joins TRBV2 to TRBJ1-4; perhaps TRBD1 as D (5 bases). This CDR3 spans 15 amino acids. Trimming took 2 bases from V and 5 from J, leaving 12 bases between them. The germline CDR1 and CDR2 sequences are SNHLY and FYNNEI. DNA of the CDR3: TGTGCCAGCAGTGAAACAACAGGACGGAATGAAAAACTGTTTTTT. This sequence encodes CASSETTGRNEKLFF.

The CDR3 DNA sequence: TGTGCCAGTAGTACCGGGGTTGTTAATGAAAAACTGTTTTTT. Translating gives CASSTGVVNEKLFF. This chain joins TRBV19 and TRBJ1-4; D call uncertain. The ends were cut back, 4 bases at V and 4 bases at J, with 10 bases in the middle. Germline V lookup: CDR1 LNHDA, CDR2 SQIVND (reference sequence). The CDR3 contains 14 residues.

This clone was seen a few times. The chain joins TRBV7-8 to TRBJ1-5; D is uncertain. The CDR3 has 15 residues. Trimming cost V 5 bases and J 5 bases, with 16 bases left between them. The germline V gene has CDR1 SGHVS and CDR2 FQNEAQ. CDR3 in amino acids: CASSPTRRRDQPQHF. CDR3 nucleotide sequence: TGTGCCAGCAGCCCTACAAGGCGGAGGGATCAGCCCCAGCATTTT. Full variable domain (remainder filled in from reference TRBV7-8 and TRBJ1-5): GAGVSQSPRYKVAKRGQDVALRCDPISGHVSLFWYQQALGQGPEFLTYFQNEAQLDKSGLPSDRFFAERPEGSVSTLKIQRTQQEDSAVYLCASSPTRRRDQPQHFGDGTRLSIL.

The J gene is TRBJ1-1, the V gene TRBV29-1, with D maybe TRBD1 (6 bases). V was shortened by 7 bases and J by 1 base, with 10 bases between the two germline ends. The CDR3 spans 12 residues. Per germline, CDR1 SQVTM and CDR2 ANQGSEA. The CDR3 region has the DNA TGCAGCGCCGGACAGAGGAACACTGAAGCTTTCTTT. Its translation: CSAGQRNTEAFF.

V is TRBV5-1 and J is TRBJ2-1; 9 positions match TRBD1. With 0 bases clipped from V and 8 bases from J, the junction kept 6 bases outside the gene matches. In germline, CDR1 is SGHRS, CDR2 YFSETQ. The CDR3 runs 15 residues. Here the CDR3 reads CASSLVQGARDEQFF. The CDR3 DNA reads TGCGCCAGCAGCTTGGTACAGGGGGCGCGTGATGAGCAGTTCTTC. Full variable domain (outside the CDR3, taken from reference TRBV5-1 and TRBJ2-1): KAGVTQTPRYLIKTRGQQVTLSCSPISGHRSVSWYQQTPGQGLQFLFEYFSETQRNKGNFPGRFSGRQFSNSRSEMNVSTLELGDSALYLCASSLVQGARDEQFFGPGTRLTVL.

The rearrangement joins TRBV4-3 to TRBJ1-5; 9 positions match TRBD1. The V segment lost 0 bases and the J segment 6 bases; nucleotides outside the gene matches: 9. Germline values: CDR1 LGHNA, CDR2 YSLEER. This CDR3 has 17 amino acids. The chain's CDR3 is CASSQDLRQGVGQPQHF. The CDR3 nucleotides are TGCGCCAGCAGCCAAGATCTCCGACAGGGGGTCGGTCAGCCCCAGCATTTT.

The chain is built from TRBV6-1 and TRBJ2-3, with TRBD1 matching 11 bases. The V gene end was trimmed by 4 bases and the J gene end by 1 base; junction bases not matched to a gene: 7. Germline V gene sequence: CDR1 MNHNS, CDR2 SASEGT. The CDR3 length is 17 residues. In nucleotides, the CDR3 is TGTGCCAGCAGTGGGGGTACGGGACAGGGGGGCACAGATACGCAGTATTTT. Protein: CASSGGTGQGGTDTQYF.

The chain carries TRBV11-2 and TRBJ2-7, with no clear D. This CDR3 contains 12 residues. Germline V lookup: CDR1 SGHAT, CDR2 FQNNGV. Trimming removed 5 bases at V and 4 bases at J, with 9 bases between. The CDR3 is CASSPERYEQYF. The CDR3 nucleotides are TGTGCCAGCAGCCCCGAGAGGTACGAGCAGTACTTC.